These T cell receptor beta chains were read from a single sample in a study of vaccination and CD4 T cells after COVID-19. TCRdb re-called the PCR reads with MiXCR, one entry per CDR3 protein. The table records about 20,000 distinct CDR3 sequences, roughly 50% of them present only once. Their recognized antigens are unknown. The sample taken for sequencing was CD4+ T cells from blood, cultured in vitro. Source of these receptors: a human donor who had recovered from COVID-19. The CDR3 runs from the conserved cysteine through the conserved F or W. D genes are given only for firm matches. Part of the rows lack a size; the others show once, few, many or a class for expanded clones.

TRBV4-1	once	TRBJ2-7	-	CASSQDGQLYEQYF	TGCGCCAGCAGCCAGGATGGACAGCTCTACGAGCAGTACTTC
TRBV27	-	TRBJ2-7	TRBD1	CASSRRIGTGEVAYEQYF	TGTGCCAGCAGCAGACGCATAGGGACAGGTGAAGTTGCCTACGAGCAGTACTTC
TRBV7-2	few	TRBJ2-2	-	CASSLRPDGELFF	TGTGCCAGCAGCTTACGGCCGGACGGGGAGCTGTTTTTT
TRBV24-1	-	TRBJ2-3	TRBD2	CATSDPGVSGRFADTQYF	TGTGCCACCAGTGACCCCGGTGTTAGCGGGAGGTTCGCAGATACGCAGTATTTT
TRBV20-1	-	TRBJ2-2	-	CSASGAVVGELFF	TGCAGTGCTAGCGGGGCCGTGGTGGGGGAGCTGTTTTTT
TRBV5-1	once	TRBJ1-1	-	CASSLEGILNTEAFF	TGCGCCAGCAGCTTGGAAGGGATTTTGAACACTGAAGCTTTCTTT
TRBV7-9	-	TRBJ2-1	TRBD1	CASSLVTGIEQFF	TGTGCCAGCAGCTTAGTGACAGGGATTGAGCAGTTCTTC
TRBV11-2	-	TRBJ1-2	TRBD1	CASSLSGGSYGYTF	TGTGCCAGCAGCTTATCAGGGGGCTCCTATGGCTACACCTTC
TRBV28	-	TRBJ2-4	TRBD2	CASSLREEDIQYF	TGTGCCAGCAGTTTACGGGAGGAAGACATTCAGTACTTC
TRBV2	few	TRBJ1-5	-	CASSVYSISNQPQHF	TGTGCCAGCAGTGTGTACAGCATTAGCAATCAGCCCCAGCATTTT
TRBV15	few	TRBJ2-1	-	CATSRGQNNEQFF	TGTGCCACCAGCAGAGGACAGAACAATGAGCAGTTCTTC
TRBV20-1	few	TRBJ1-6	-	CSARAEGDSPLHF	TGCAGTGCTAGAGCTGAGGGCGATTCACCCCTCCACTTT
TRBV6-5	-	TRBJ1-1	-	CASSYSRGERTEAFF	TGTGCCAGCAGTTACTCAAGGGGTGAGAGGACTGAAGCTTTCTTT
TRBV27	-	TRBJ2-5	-	CASSWDPRGTQYF	TGTGCCAGCAGTTGGGACCCAAGGGGGACCCAGTACTTC
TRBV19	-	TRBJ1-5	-	CASSIRGGNQPQHF	TGTGCCAGTAGTATCCGGGGGGGCAATCAGCCCCAGCATTTT
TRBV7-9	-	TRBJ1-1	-	CASSLAIANTEAFF	TGTGCCAGCAGCTTAGCGATTGCGAACACTGAAGCTTTCTTT
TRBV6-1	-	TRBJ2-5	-	CASSEGLRGETQYF	TGTGCCAGCAGTGAAGGTCTGAGGGGAGAGACCCAGTACTTC
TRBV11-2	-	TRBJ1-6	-	CASSLSADSYNSPLHF	TGTGCCAGCAGCTTAAGTGCAGACTCCTATAATTCACCCCTCCACTTT
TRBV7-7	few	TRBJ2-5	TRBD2	CASSASLAVSQETQYF	TGTGCTAGCAGCGCGTCACTAGCGGTTAGCCAAGAGACCCAGTACTTC